This T cell receptor beta chain was sequenced in a study of blood T cells in healthy people across ages. The V end lost 3 bases, the J end lost 2 bases, and 7 bases lay between the germline ends. CDR1 is DFQATT, CDR2 SNEGSKA, per germline (reference sequence). This CDR3 has 12 residues. Then a second PCR, running about 6 to 12 cycles, was carried out with a sample-barcoded 5' primer and a J-beta primer mix. Using its own MiXCR run on the 5' RACE reads, TCRdb lists one record per CDR3 protein. Here the sample spans hundreds of thousands of distinct CDR3 sequences, approximately 44% being singletons. The sequenced material came from blood. The J gene is TRBJ2-5, the V gene TRBV20-1; no clear D. The receptor was derived from a man between 60 and 75 years old in good health. CDR3 residues: CSASYWQETQYF. The CDR3 DNA reads as TGCAGTGCTAGTTACTGGCAAGAGACCCAGTACTTC.